This is a list of T cell receptor beta chains from one sample in a study of CD8 T cells in ankylosing spondylitis. TCRdb analysed the 5' RACE reads with MiXCR anew, one entry per CDR3 protein. The sample yields more than 300,000 distinct CDR3 sequences, under 14% seen once. The sample taken for sequencing was blood, either unsorted or a sorted T cell fraction (not recorded which). Receptors were obtained from a female donor with ankylosing spondylitis or in good health (not recorded which). Both conserved end residues are part of each CDR3. The order of the fields is J gene, V gene, D gene, clone size, CDR3 protein, CDR3 DNA. D genes are given only for firm matches. Where a row states a size, it is once, few, many or the class of an expanded clone; other rows omit it.

TRBJ2-7 TRBV20-1 NA few CSARLQTGLWEQYF TGCAGTGCTAGACTCCAAACAGGGTTGTGGGAGCAGTACTTC
TRBJ1-2 TRBV11-2 NA many CASSLGGWGYTF TGTGCCAGCAGCTTGGGGGGTTGGGGCTACACCTTC
TRBJ2-7 TRBV28 NA many CASSLGGPPYEQYF TGTGCCAGCAGTTTGGGTGGCCCTCCCTACGAGCAGTACTTC
TRBJ2-1 TRBV2 NA NA CASSEGTGRGYNEQFF TGTGCCAGCAGTGAAGGAACCGGCAGGGGTTACAATGAGCAGTTCTTC
TRBJ1-2 TRBV20-1 NA few CSARVWQAPSYNYGYTF TGCAGTGCTAGAGTCTGGCAGGCTCCCTCTTATAACTATGGCTACACCTTC
TRBJ2-6 TRBV20-1 NA NA CSAPPRRGANVLTF TGCAGTGCTCCCCCCCGCCGGGGGGCCAACGTCCTGACTTTC
TRBJ2-7 TRBV4-2 NA few CASSQDKASYYEQYF TGTGCCAGCAGCCAAGATAAAGCTTCATACTACGAGCAGTACTTC
TRBJ2-2 TRBV7-2 NA few CASSLAGRGELFF TGTGCCAGCAGCTTAGCGGGGCGCGGGGAGCTGTTTTTT
TRBJ1-1 TRBV10-3 NA many CAISESGPAIEAFF TGTGCCATCAGTGAGTCTGGACCGGCAATTGAAGCTTTCTTT
TRBJ2-7 TRBV27 NA many CASSTSTRGLEQYF TGTGCCAGCAGTACCTCGACCCGGGGCCTCGAGCAGTACTTC
TRBJ2-3 TRBV4-2 NA many CASSQVSLGTQYF TGTGCCAGCAGCCAAGTCTCCCTGGGTACGCAGTATTTT
TRBJ2-3 TRBV20-1 TRBD2 many CSALAGGPGTDTQYF TGCAGTGCTTTAGCGGGAGGGCCCGGCACAGATACGCAGTATTTT
TRBJ1-6 TRBV20-1 TRBD1 many CSAPGQGSSPLHF TGCAGTGCCCCGGGACAGGGCAGTTCACCCCTCCACTTT
TRBJ2-7 TRBV28 TRBD2 many CASSFRLAGGRRYEQYF TGTGCCAGCAGTTTCCGACTAGCGGGGGGACGACGTTACGAGCAGTACTTC
TRBJ2-1 TRBV29-1 TRBD1 many CSVEKPTGGYNEQFF TGCAGCGTTGAAAAACCGACAGGGGGGTACAATGAGCAGTTCTTC
TRBJ1-4 TRBV7-2 NA many CASSFGGGVEKLFF TGTGCCAGCAGCTTTGGGGGTGGGGTTGAAAAACTGTTTTTT
TRBJ1-5 TRBV20-1 NA many CSAGDQPQHF TGCAGTGCTGGCGATCAGCCCCAGCATTTT
TRBJ2-5 TRBV20-1 NA many CSAPETSGLETQYF TGCAGTGCTCCAGAGACTAGTGGCTTGGAGACCCAGTACTTC
TRBJ2-3 TRBV27 TRBD2 many CASSSLGRGSDTQYF TGTGCCAGCAGTTCCCTCGGGAGGGGGTCAGATACGCAGTATTTT
TRBJ1-3 TRBV5-1 NA few CASSSGVPGNTIYF TGCGCCAGCAGCTCTGGGGTGCCCGGAAACACCATATATTTT
TRBJ2-7 TRBV2 TRBD1 many CASTRDSLYEQYF TGTGCCAGCACCCGGGACAGCCTCTACGAGCAGTACTTC
TRBJ2-5 TRBV27 NA NA CASSLSWGWAGKETQYF TGTGCCAGCAGTTTATCGTGGGGGTGGGCGGGGAAAGAGACCCAGTACTTC
TRBJ2-3 TRBV5-1 NA NA CASSLDGGFGGDTQYF TGCGCCAGCAGCTTGGACGGAGGGTTTGGAGGAGATACGCAGTATTTT
TRBJ2-7 TRBV27 TRBD2 many CASSLAWTSGSYEQYF TGTGCCAGCAGTCTCGCCTGGACTAGCGGGAGCTACGAGCAGTACTTC
TRBJ2-3 TRBV5-1 NA many CASSSGTSTDTQYF TGCGCCAGCAGCTCCGGGACTAGCACAGATACGCAGTATTTT
TRBJ2-3 TRBV29-1 NA many CSVEGTPLAISTDTQYF TGCAGCGTTGAAGGTACCCCGCTAGCGATCAGCACAGATACGCAGTATTTT
TRBJ1-1 TRBV5-5 NA few CASSLYSAEAFF TGTGCCAGCAGCTTGTACAGCGCTGAAGCTTTCTTT
TRBJ2-1 TRBV27 NA many CASSIGVYSADEQFF TGTGCCAGCAGTATAGGTGTGTACTCCGCGGATGAGCAGTTCTTC
TRBJ2-1 TRBV7-2 TRBD2 many CASSLTSTSGGNEQFF TGTGCCAGCAGCCTTACCTCGACTAGCGGGGGAAATGAGCAGTTCTTC
TRBJ2-1 TRBV5-1 NA many CASSLGQAGNEQFF TGCGCCAGCAGCTTGGGGCAGGCCGGCAATGAGCAGTTCTTC
TRBJ1-2 TRBV7-9 NA few CASSAPMGSTNYGYTF TGTGCCAGCAGCGCGCCTATGGGGTCTACTAACTATGGCTACACCTTC
TRBJ2-1 TRBV6-1 TRBD1 NA CASTPRTGDNEQFF TGTGCCAGCACCCCCAGGACAGGAGACAATGAGCAGTTCTTC
TRBJ2-2 TRBV20-1 TRBD2 NA CSASAGGGITGELFF TGCAGTGCTAGTGCGGGAGGCGGTATCACCGGGGAGCTGTTTTTT
TRBJ1-5 TRBV29-1 NA many CSVGTQGGNQPQHF TGCAGCGTTGGAACACAGGGTGGGAATCAGCCCCAGCATTTT
TRBJ2-3 TRBV4-3 NA NA CASSQDAAGPTDTQYF TGCGCCAGCAGCCAAGATGCCGCGGGACCCACAGATACGCAGTATTTT
TRBJ2-3 TRBV20-1 NA many CSASRGPGTDTQYF TGCAGTGCTAGTCGGGGGCCTGGGACAGATACGCAGTATTTT